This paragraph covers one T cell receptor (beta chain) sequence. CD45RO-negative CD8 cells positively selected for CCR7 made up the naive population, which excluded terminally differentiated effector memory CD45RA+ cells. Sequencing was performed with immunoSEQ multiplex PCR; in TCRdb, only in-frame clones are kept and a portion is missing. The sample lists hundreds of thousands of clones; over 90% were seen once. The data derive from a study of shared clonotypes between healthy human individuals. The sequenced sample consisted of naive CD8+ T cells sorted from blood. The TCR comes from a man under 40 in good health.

The CDR3 is CASSVVGITDTQYF. In DNA, the CDR3 is TGTGCCAGCAGCGTAGTTGGGATCACAGATACGCAGTATTTT. The rearrangement joins TRBV9 to TRBJ2-3; D is undetermined. Trimming took off 0 bases at V and 2 bases at J, with 7 bases between the two ends. Germline values: CDR1 SGDLS, CDR2 YYNGEE. The CDR3 is made up of 14 amino acids.